This record covers a single TCR beta chain. The entry originates in a study of T cells in localized non-small cell lung cancer. Method: immunoSEQ multiplex PCR; TCRdb's copy keeps in-frame clones and lacks some. The data hold 30,000 to 40,000 clones, with almost 90% observed a single time. The CDR3 is made up of 14 amino acids. Losses at the gene ends were 7 bases for V and 3 bases for J; bases not matched to a gene: 5. The V gene's germline CDR1 is SGHVS and CDR2 FNYEAQ. The sample consisted of peripheral blood, taken before any cancer treatment. This clonotype was sampled from a woman aged 40 to 75 with stage I lung adenocarcinoma. This rearrangement joins TRBV7-6 to TRBJ1-3; TRBD1 matches 8 bases. CDR3 coding DNA: TGTGCCAGCATGGACAGGGCGGGTGGAAACACCATATATTTT. Protein: CASMDRAGGNTIYF.